This TCR beta chain derives from a study of OX40 agonist ivuxolimab in advanced cancers. Trimming took 1 base from V and 5 from J; bases not matched to a gene: 6. This CDR3 is built from 16 residues. Germline CDR1 and CDR2: KGHSH and LQKENI. Only in-frame clones appear in the TCRdb table, and some are missing; sequencing was by immunoSEQ multiplex PCR. The sample yields about 58,000 clones, roughly 83% seen once. Exclusion applied to patients with autoimmune disease history or systemic immunosuppression. The specimen was CD4+ or CD8+ T cells sorted from blood, collected in a trial of the OX40 agonist ivuxolimab. The origin of this receptor is an adult with an advanced solid tumor such as melanoma, head and neck, liver or kidney cancer. The V gene is TRBV18, the J gene TRBJ2-7, with 12 bases fitting TRBD2. The CDR3 reads CASSPRRLAGADEQYF. In DNA, the CDR3 is TGTGCCAGCTCACCACGGAGACTAGCGGGAGCGGACGAGCAGTACTTC.